This TCR beta chain appears in the sequencing data of a study of OX40 agonist ivuxolimab in advanced cancers. Study summary: Every 2 weeks, ivuxolimab was infused into the patients intravenously at between 0.01 and 10 mg/kg.

Sequenced by immunoSEQ multiplex PCR; TCRdb stores in-frame clones only, minus some. Here the sample spans some 66,000 clones, roughly 87% being singletons. A history of autoimmune disease or systemic immunosuppression excluded patients. Germline V gene data show CDR1 as GTSNPN and CDR2 as SVGIG (reference sequence). The CDR3 is made up of 15 amino acids. The V gene end was trimmed by 2 bases and the J gene end by 1 base; junction bases not matched to a gene: 3. This receptor was obtained from an adult with an advanced solid tumor such as melanoma, head and neck, liver or kidney cancer. V is TRBV30 and J is TRBJ2-3, with 10 bases lining up with TRBD2. This material consisted of CD4+ or CD8+ T cells sorted from blood, taken in a trial of the OX40 agonist ivuxolimab. The CDR3, as DNA: TGTGCCTGGAGTTCCGGGACTAGCGGCACAGATACGCAGTATTTT. Its protein is CAWSSGTSGTDTQYF. The full variable domain, with the rest looked up from reference TRBV30 and TRBJ2-3, is SQTIHQWPATLVQPVGSPLSLECTVEGTSNPNLYWYRQAAGRGLQLLFYSVGIGQISSEVPQNLSASRPQDRQFILSSKKLLLSDSGFYLCAWSSGTSGTDTQYFGPGTRLTVL.